This T cell receptor beta chain emerged from a study of T cell clonality in common variable immunodeficiency (dated by TCRdb to the mid-2010s). Study-level results and caveats: CVID TCRbeta sequences were reported to have fewer deletions and N-nucleotide insertions and to lack highly modified clones with 13 or more V deletions. It was noted by the authors that sequencing of the repertoires of T cell subpopulations would be needed to clarify the cause of the increased clonality in CVID. CVID subjects shared fewer TCRbeta clones with each other than healthy controls did (p < 0.0001). Patient heterogeneity within the CVID cohort put limits on correlating repertoire features with clinical complications. TCRbeta clonality was higher in CVID subjects than in healthy controls (t-test p = 0.018), and the increase was most characteristic of about a third of subjects. Even though DNA input was the same, control samples had an average of about 90,000 unique sequences each, compared with roughly 34,000 in CVID samples.

Predominantly Caucasian heritage was noted among both the CVID patients and the healthy controls. Heparinized peripheral whole blood samples of roughly 5 to 9 ml were obtained from each donor. TCRbeta CDR3 repertoires were sequenced from genomic DNA of adults with common variable immune deficiency (CVID) and healthy adult controls. There were about 22 healthy adult volunteers in the control group (roughly twelve female and some ten male), ranging in age from roughly 20 to 66 years, with a mean age of around 35. Diluted blood was density-centrifuged over Hypaque 1077 or Ficoll-Paque to isolate peripheral blood mononuclear cells. Genomic DNA was obtained from unsorted mononuclear cells through either Qiagen column purification or a centrifugation-based method. The germline V gene (reference sequence) sets CDR1 to DFQATT and CDR2 to SNEGSKA. CDR3 length: 12 amino acids, cysteine to phenylalanine. The DNA shown is the part of the CDR3 that was read: 27 bases, in frame from base 1.

This clone was found many times. The target of this receptor is not known. The sequenced fragment ends 3 residues before the CDR3 boundary, so the rest is inferred from the germline J gene. Equivalent amounts of genomic DNA from CVID and control samples were used as sequencing input. For every sample, a 60 bp segment covering the rearranged TCRbeta CDR3 region was amplified and then sequenced. The immunoSEQ assay, a bias-corrected multiplex PCR with high-throughput sequencing, was employed for TCRbeta amplification. Per the authors' processing: Each unique nucleotide sequence was treated as a clone and annotated with V, D and J genes, copy number and frequency. Sequences were labeled productive if in frame, and non-productive if out of frame or containing stop codons. As previously described, Shannon's entropy was used to calculate clonality. Mean CDR3 Kyte-Doolittle hydropathy was derived from the predicted amino acid sequences of productive clones. Hierarchical clustering of scaled V gene usage was performed with the R hclust function using Manhattan distance and complete linkage. Sharing of clones by CDR3 amino acid sequence was evaluated through resampling of 12 repertoires per group over 100 rounds. The repertoires were screened for some 69 published EBV-specific TCRbeta sequences and approximately 230 published CMV-specific TCRbeta sequences. A couple of CVID samples yielding fewer than 10,000 sequences were excluded from analysis, leaving over 35 CVID repertoires. TCRdb took this table from immuneACCESS and kept in-frame rearrangements with V and J called. Such tables lack part of the clones; where checked against another copy, unresolved V genes explain under half of the gap, and the rest is unexplained. Clone size and the V and J calls come from that table; the DNA yielded D and trimming. Across this sample, around 34,000 clones were tabulated and none appeared just once. More than 2.5% of the sample lies in the top ten.

The chain employs TRBV20-1 and TRBJ1-2; the D gene is perhaps TRBD1, on 6 matching bases. Sequencing was carried out using peripheral blood mononuclear cells. The source is a person aged 18 to 75 in good health. The covered CDR3 bases are TGCAGTGGCCCCTCGACAGGCTCGGGC. Its coded protein is CSGPSTGSG. The whole CDR3 is CSGPSTGSGYTF.